This TCR beta chain is drawn from a study of blood T cell repertoires in COVID-19. How the authors handled the data: Reference gene primer amplification in the assay estimated nucleated cell counts. Generated by immunoSEQ multiplex PCR, the TCRdb table keeps only in-frame clones and is missing some. Clone size and V and J calls were adopted from that table, with D and trimming inferred from the DNA. This sample has some 200,000 clones, with about 90% found just once. The ends lost 5 bases at V and 2 bases at J; junction bases unmatched: 10. The CDR3 totals 17 residues. Germline V lookup: CDR1 ENHRY, CDR2 SYGVKD.

The gene calls are TRBV10-3 and TRBJ2-7, with 12 bases aligning to TRBD2. The sequencing sample was made of PBMCs or T cells enriched from blood (not recorded which). The clonotype originates from a woman aged 18 to 35 who had recovered from COVID-19. The CDR3 nucleotides are TGTGCCATCAGTCTGGCTAGCGGGGGGGTGAAAACCTACGAGCAGTACTTC. Amino acid sequence: CAISLASGGVKTYEQYF.